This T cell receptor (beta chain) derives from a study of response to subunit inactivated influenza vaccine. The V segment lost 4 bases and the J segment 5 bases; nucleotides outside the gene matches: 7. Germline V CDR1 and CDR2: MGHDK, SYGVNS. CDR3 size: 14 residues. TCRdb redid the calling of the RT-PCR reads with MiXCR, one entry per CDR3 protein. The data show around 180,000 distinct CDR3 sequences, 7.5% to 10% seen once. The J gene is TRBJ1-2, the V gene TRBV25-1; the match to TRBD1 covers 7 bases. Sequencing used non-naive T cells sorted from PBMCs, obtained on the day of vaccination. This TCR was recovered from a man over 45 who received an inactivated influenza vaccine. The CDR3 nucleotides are TGTGCCAGCAGTGGGACAGGCCGAGGGTATGGCTACACCTTC. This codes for CASSGTGRGYGYTF.